This TCR beta chain comes out of a study of T cells expressing NK-cell markers (dated by TCRdb to the early 2020s). Regarding the research as a whole: About eight donors provided sorted CD3+CD56+NKG2C+, CD3+CD56+NKG2C- and CD3+CD56-NKG2C+ T-cell subsets, whose TCR beta-chain repertoires were profiled. Seven of the eight sequenced donors were HCMV-seropositive and one was HCMV-seronegative. The study sequenced eight donors, all healthy volunteers chosen at random: three men and five women. The libraries were sequenced on Illumina HiSeq 2000/2500, MiSeq or NextSeq, producing 2 x 150 bp reads.

The run used an Illumina HiSeq 2000. 5'RACE template switching, by which a universal primer site and unique molecular identifiers were added, was used to make TCR beta cDNA libraries. cDNA synthesis was primed from the TCR beta constant segment, followed by two successive PCR amplification steps. Turning to the authors' computational methods: MIGEC was used to demultiplex reads and group the reads by UMI, and MiTCR was used to assemble and quantify clonotypes. To exclude erroneous sequences, any TCR cDNA sequence not supported by at least two reads was discarded. The tcR package was used for downstream repertoire analysis, with clonotypes matched between fractions based on CDR3 nucleotide sequence plus V segment. VDJmatch was used to annotate antigen specificity against VDJdb, with one amino acid substitution in CDR3 permitted. One entry per CDR3 protein sequence results from the TCRdb reprocessing of the reads, with DNA left out. TCRdb, not the authors, supplied the V and J calls. For this sample, the table gives hundreds of thousands of distinct CDR3 sequences. Around 4.9% of the sample belongs to the ten largest clones.

From the cysteine through the phenylalanine, the CDR3 covers 15 amino acids. Only the protein is available. The germline V gene yields SGHRS for CDR1 and YFSETQ for CDR2. A commercial ELISA kit detecting HCMV-specific IgG in serum was used to determine HCMV serostatus. Peripheral blood mononuclear cells were isolated from blood by Ficoll density gradient centrifugation. Concerning this clonotype itself: This clone's antigen is unknown.

Beyond this particular receptor, the publication reports: In over 5 donors, the dominant CD3+CD56+NKG2C+ clonotypes were among the top 10 CD8+ clonotypes and accounted for 1.0-7.0% of CD8+ T cells. Those dominant clonotypes were again the most abundant among CD3+CD56-NKG2C+ cells in a few donors, at roughly 25-65%. It remained unclear whether the expanded NKG2C-expressing T cell clones were specific for HCMV antigens.

The TCR originated in a man aged 18-75 years in good health. The chain is encoded by TRBV5-1 joined to TRBJ2-1; TCRdb reports TRBD2, a call that lacks DNA to check it against. The sequenced sample consisted of blood T cells: a sorted CD56 or NKG2C T cell subset, CD4+ or CD8+ T cells, or bulk PBMC T cells (not recorded which). CDR3 loop: CASTRRGESYNEQFF.